This is a list of T cell receptor beta chains from one sample in a study of control samples from healthy donors and cancer patients. Some clones are missing from TCRdb's copy, which holds only in-frame ones; the method was immunoSEQ multiplex PCR. The table records some 90,000 clones, about 86% of them present only once. The source material was blood. These receptors came from a woman in her forties or fifties in good health. Both conserved end residues are part of each CDR3. D genes are given only for firm matches. The size entry is marked missing in some rows and otherwise reads once, few, many or a size class.

j_call | d_call | clone_size | v_call | cdr3_aa | cdr3_nt
TRBJ2-2 | - | - | TRBV7-2 | CASSLRGGVKNTGELFF | TGTGCCAGCAGCTTAAGAGGGGGAGTGAAGAACACCGGGGAGCTGTTTTTT
TRBJ1-2 | - | - | TRBV27 | CASRPSGTQGGYTF | TGTGCCAGCAGGCCCTCCGGGACCCAAGGCGGCTACACCTTC
TRBJ1-1 | - | - | TRBV12-3/TRBV12-4 | CASSLAQEAFF | TGTGCCAGCAGTTTAGCCCAAGAAGCTTTCTTT
TRBJ2-5 | TRBD2 | - | TRBV6-5 | CASSPGTRVETQYF | TGTGCCAGCAGTCCCGGGACTAGAGTGGAGACCCAGTACTTC
TRBJ2-5 | TRBD2 | - | TRBV3-1/TRBV3-2 | CASSPGLVGTQYF | TGTGCCAGCAGCCCGGGACTAGTAGGGACCCAGTACTTC
TRBJ1-2 | - | - | TRBV29-1 | CSVEGGYTF | TGCAGCGTTGAGGGTGGCTACACCTTC
TRBJ2-3 | - | - | TRBV18 | CASSPRAIGQGSTDTQYF | TGTGCCAGCTCACCCCGGGCAATAGGTCAGGGAAGCACAGATACGCAGTATTTT
TRBJ2-4 | - | - | TRBV7-2 | CASSSSRRENIQYF | TGTGCCAGCAGCTCCTCACGAAGGGAAAACATTCAGTACTTC
TRBJ1-3 | TRBD1 | - | TRBV5-1 | CASSSRQGYGNTIYF | TGCGCCAGCAGCTCCCGACAGGGTTACGGAAACACCATATATTTT
TRBJ1-6 | - | once | TRBV19 | CASSAIWDSPLHF | TGTGCCAGTAGTGCCATCTGGGATTCACCCCTCCACTTT
TRBJ1-4 | TRBD1 | once | TRBV14 | CASSDGRDRRTNEKLFF | TGTGCCAGCAGCGACGGCAGGGACAGGAGGACTAATGAAAAACTGTTTTTT
TRBJ1-1 | - | - | TRBV2 | CASGLRGFLEAFF | TGTGCCAGCGGACTCAGGGGTTTTCTTGAAGCTTTCTTT
TRBJ1-2 | - | few | TRBV6-2/TRBV6-3 | CASSSPPGRANYGYTF | TGTGCCAGCAGTTCTCCCCCGGGACGGGCTAACTATGGCTACACCTTC
TRBJ2-4 | TRBD1 | - | TRBV11-2 | CASSLESGGAAKNIQYF | TGTGCCAGCAGCTTAGAGTCAGGGGGCGCTGCCAAAAACATTCAGTACTTC
TRBJ1-4 | - | once | TRBV3-1/TRBV3-2 | CASSQDPGDEKLFF | TGTGCCAGCAGCCAAGATCCTGGAGACGAAAAACTGTTTTTT
TRBJ2-2 | - | - | TRBV2 | CASIGLASAGELFF | TGTGCCAGCATCGGGCTAGCGTCCGCCGGGGAGCTGTTTTTT
TRBJ2-1 | TRBD2 | - | TRBV6-5 | CASSKTSGGAQFF | TGTGCCAGCAGTAAGACTAGCGGGGGGGCGCAGTTCTTC
TRBJ2-5 | - | - | TRBV24-1 | CATSDTGAGETQYF | TGTGCCACCAGTGATACCGGGGCCGGGGAGACCCAGTACTTC
TRBJ2-1 | - | once | TRBV19 | CASRGLAGNEQFF | TGTGCCAGTAGGGGTCTAGCAGGCAATGAGCAGTTCTTC
TRBJ1-1 | TRBD1 | - | TRBV6-5 | CASTFRGDTEAFF | TGTGCCAGCACCTTCAGGGGGGACACTGAAGCTTTCTTT
TRBJ1-6 | - | once | TRBV29-1 | CSVEVDGRHNSPLHF | TGCAGCGTTGAAGTAGATGGGAGGCATAATTCACCCCTCCACTTT
TRBJ2-3 | TRBD2 | - | TRBV28 | CAGKRDGTDTQYF | TGTGCCGGAAAGCGGGACGGCACAGATACGCAGTATTTT